Each of the 13 T cell receptor beta chains below was sequenced from the same sample in a study of cytomegalovirus exposure and HLA in healthy donors (dated by TCRdb to the late 2010s). The method was the immunoSEQ multiplex PCR assay. For the multiplex PCR, a mixture combining 60 forward primers for TCR Vbeta segments and 13 reverse primers for TCR Jbeta segments was used. TCRdb took over this immuneACCESS table, retaining in-frame rearrangements with V and J assigned. Such tables are incomplete; in checked studies, under half of the missing clones stem from an unresolved V gene, and the remainder is unexplained. In all, the sample holds some 87,000 clones, and around 76% of those were seen once. Around 6.4% of the sample belongs to the ten largest clones. The sequencing sample was made of PBMCs. Every receptor here comes from a man younger than 35 in good health and CMV-seropositive.

The rearrangement uses TRBV9 and TRBJ1-1, with D possibly being TRBD1 (5 bases). Germline V gene sequence: CDR1 SGDLS, CDR2 YYNGEE. The CDR3 runs 12 residues. Trimming shortened V by 4 bases and J by 8 bases, and 12 bases separated the two germline ends. CDR3 amino acids: CASSPGGAEAFF. In DNA, the CDR3 is TGTGCCAGCAGCCCCGGGGGTGCGGAAGCTTTCTTT.

This clone has just one count. The chain is built from TRBV2 and TRBJ1-4, with 7 bases identical to TRBD1. Germline CDR1 SNHLY, CDR2 FYNNEI. V was clipped by 9 bases and J by 4 bases; unmatched bases: 17. This CDR3 has 17 amino acids. CDR3 residues: CASLTGVEAADNEKLFF. Here the CDR3 DNA reads TGTGCCAGTTTAACAGGGGTCGAGGCTGCCGATAATGAAAAACTGTTTTTT.

The rearrangement links TRBV15 to TRBJ2-7; TRBD2 agrees at 9 bases. The CDR3 sequence is 16 residues long. V lost 0 bases, J lost 5 bases, and 8 bases stayed unmatched. Germline V gene sequence: CDR1 LNHNV, CDR2 YYDKDF (reference sequence). The CDR3 region is CATSRDWREGLHEQYF. As DNA, the CDR3 is TGTGCCACCAGCAGAGATTGGCGGGAGGGCCTCCACGAGCAGTACTTC.

The rearrangement links TRBV5-1 to TRBJ2-7; TRBD2 might be the D (6 bases). The CDR3 has 14 amino acids. The V gene lost 2 bases and the J gene lost 11 bases, with 20 bases spanning the gap. The germline V gene encodes CDR1 SGHRS and CDR2 YFSETQ. The CDR3 bases are TGCGCCAGCAGCTTAATGGGGGGAGGTAGTGATAAGTACTTC. This translates into CASSLMGGGSDKYF.

This clone was counted ten times or more. The chain uses TRBV28 and TRBJ1-3, with D possibly matching TRBD1 (5 bases). Germline CDR1 reads MDHEN; CDR2 reads SYDVKM. The CDR3 spans 14 residues. V dropped 4 bases and J dropped 2 bases, with 9 bases sitting between them. The CDR3 region is CASSWGVTGNTIYF. CDR3 nucleotides: TGTGCCAGCAGTTGGGGCGTGACTGGAAACACCATATATTTT.

This rearrangement joins TRBV5-1 to TRBJ1-1, with 9 nucleotides matching TRBD1. With V trimmed by 5 bases and J by 1 base, 9 bases remained unmatched. The germline gives CDR1 SGHRS, CDR2 YFSETQ. The CDR3 contains 16 residues. The CDR3 DNA sequence: TGCGCCAGCAGTTCCGATCCGGGACAGGGGAACACTGAAGCTTTCTTT. It translates to CASSSDPGQGNTEAFF.

V and J are TRBV29-1 and TRBJ1-5; 9 bases fit TRBD1. Germline lookup yields CDR1 SQVTM and CDR2 ANQGSEA. The ends lost 6 bases at V and 7 bases at J; junction bases unmatched: 7. The CDR3 covers 13 residues. DNA for the CDR3: TGCAGCGTGGGACGGGACAGGGACCAGCCCCAGCATTTT. It translates to CSVGRDRDQPQHF. The full variable domain, rest sourced from reference TRBV29-1 and TRBJ1-5, is SAVISQKPSRDICQRGTSLTIQCQVDSQVTMMFWYRQQPGQSLTLIATANQGSEATYESGFVIDKFPISRPNLTFSTLTVSNMSPEDSSIYLCSVGRDRDQPQHFGDGTRLSIL.

This clone was seen just once. V is TRBV6-6 and J is TRBJ1-1; D may be TRBD1 (6 bases). V was pared by 5 bases and J by 0 bases, with 13 bases between. From germline, CDR1 is MNHNY and CDR2 SVGAGI (reference sequence). This CDR3 is 15 amino acids long. The CDR3 bases are TGTGCCAGCAGTCTTACACAGGGAATGAACACTGAAGCTTTCTTT. Translation gives CASSLTQGMNTEAFF.

V and J are TRBV7-9 and TRBJ1-3; D is unresolved. Trimming cost V 3 bases and J 0 bases, with 6 bases left between them. The CDR3 is made up of 14 amino acids. Per germline, CDR1 SEHNR and CDR2 FQNEAQ (reference sequence). The CDR3 DNA reads as TGTGCCAGCAGCTTGACAAACTCTGGAAACACCATATATTTT. Translated: CASSLTNSGNTIYF. The full variable domain, rest sourced from reference TRBV7-9 and TRBJ1-3, is DTGVSQNPRHKITKRGQNVTFRCDPISEHNRLYWYRQTLGQGPEFLTYFQNEAQLEKSRLLSDRFSAERPKGSFSTLEIQRTEQGDSAMYLCASSLTNSGNTIYFGEGSWLTVV.

This clone occurred a few times. V is TRBV6-5 and J is TRBJ2-2; 8 nucleotides agree with TRBD2. CDR3 length: 15 residues. The V and J ends lost 6 bases and 7 bases, in that order; junction bases with no gene match: 10. CDR1 and CDR2 (germline): MNHEY, SVGAGI. The CDR3 protein is CASRMIAGRDGELFF. DNA of the CDR3: TGTGCCAGCAGAATGATAGCGGGAAGGGACGGGGAGCTGTTTTTT.

The chain is built from TRBV5-4 and TRBJ2-3; TRBD2 matches 9 bases. There are 16 residues in the CDR3. Per the germline V gene, CDR1 is SGHNT and CDR2 is YYREEE (reference sequence). The V gene end was trimmed by 4 bases and the J gene end by 1 base; junction bases not matched to a gene: 7. This CDR3 is CASSLGLAGRTDTQYF. The CDR3 region has the DNA TGTGCCAGCAGCCTAGGTCTAGCGGGGCGCACAGATACGCAGTATTTT.

The rearrangement uses TRBV2 and TRBJ2-1, with D tentatively TRBD2 (5 bases). CDR3 length equals 13 residues. V lost 9 bases and J lost 8, with 17 bases in between. CDR1 and CDR2 (germline): SNHLY, FYNNEI. CDR3 in DNA: TGTGCCAGAGGAGCGCTGCGAGCGGATGAGCAGTTCTTC. It codes for CARGALRADEQFF.

The genes are TRBV6-1 and TRBJ1-1; TRBD1 matches 7 bases. Germline V gene lookup returns CDR1 MNHNS and CDR2 SASEGT. The CDR3 is made up of 13 amino acids. Trimming took 4 bases from V and 6 from J; bases not matched to a gene: 5. In nucleotides, the CDR3 is TGTGCCAGCAGTGTCCTCAGGGGGGCTGAAGCTTTCTTT. This gives the protein CASSVLRGAEAFF.